This paragraph reports one TCR beta chain. The data stem from a study of blood T cell repertoires in COVID-19. On the study more broadly: COVID-19 samples from acute and convalescent phases originated in the United States, Italy and Spain. Nucleic acid was either cDNA or gDNA, and it came from T cells, B-cell-depleted T cells, or PBMCs.

Trimming took 4 bases from V and 0 from J, leaving 10 bases between them. Germline CDR1 reads LNHDA; CDR2 reads SQIVND (reference sequence). This CDR3 comprises 15 residues. In the source study's methods: Amplification of reference gene primers was used by the study to estimate nucleated cell counts. Measured with immunoSEQ multiplex PCR; TCRdb has only the in-frame clones, and not every one. The V and J calls and clone size come from that table; D and trimming were worked out from the DNA. The sample has tens of thousands of clones, approximately 80% seen once; the top ten hold about 6%. The chain has TRBV19 and TRBJ1-3, with no clear D. The sample taken for sequencing was peripheral blood. The clonotype comes from a woman aged 60-75 years with acute or convalescent COVID-19. CDR3 coding DNA: TGTGCCAGTAGTACCGTTTCGAGCTCTGGAAACACCATATATTTT. Translation: CASSTVSSSGNTIYF. The full variable domain, its missing parts supplied by reference TRBV19 and TRBJ1-3, is DGGITQSPKYLFRKEGQNVTLSCEQNLNHDAMYWYRQDPGQGLRLIYYSQIVNDFQKGDIAEGYSVSREKKESFPLTVTSAQKNPTAFYLCASSTVSSSGNTIYFGEGSWLTVV.